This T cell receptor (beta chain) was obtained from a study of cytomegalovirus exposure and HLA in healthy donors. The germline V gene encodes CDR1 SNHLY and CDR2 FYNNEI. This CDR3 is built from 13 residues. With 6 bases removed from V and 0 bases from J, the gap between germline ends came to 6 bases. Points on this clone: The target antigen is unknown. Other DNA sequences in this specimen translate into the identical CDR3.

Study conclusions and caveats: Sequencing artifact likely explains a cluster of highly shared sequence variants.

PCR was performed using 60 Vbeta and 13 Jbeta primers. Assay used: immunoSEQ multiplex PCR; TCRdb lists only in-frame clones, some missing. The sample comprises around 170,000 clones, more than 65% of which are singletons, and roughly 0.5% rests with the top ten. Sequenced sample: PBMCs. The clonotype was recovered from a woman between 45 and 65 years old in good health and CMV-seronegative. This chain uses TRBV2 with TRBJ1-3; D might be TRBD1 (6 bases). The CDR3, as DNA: TGTGCCAGCAGGGACAGCTCTGGAAACACCATATATTTT. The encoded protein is CASRDSSGNTIYF. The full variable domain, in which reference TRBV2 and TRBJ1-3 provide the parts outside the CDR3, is EPEVTQTPSHQVTQMGQEVILRCVPISNHLYFYWYRQILGQKVEFLVSFYNNEISEKSEIFDDQFSVERPDGSNFTLKIRSTKLEDSAMYFCASRDSSGNTIYFGEGSWLTVV.